This entry is about one T cell receptor beta chain. The data derive from a study of early T cells in non-severe SARS-CoV-2 infection. The CDR3 sequence is 15 residues long. J gave up 2 bases and V 3 bases, and 7 bases lay outside the gene matches. Germline V gene sequence: CDR1 LGHNA, CDR2 YSLEER. TCRdb re-called the 5' RACE reads with MiXCR, one entry per CDR3 protein. The repertoire includes around 21,000 distinct CDR3 sequences, about 4% of them detected once, and roughly 1.6% sits in the top ten. V usage is TRBV4-3 and J usage is TRBJ2-7; 7 nucleotides match TRBD1. The TCR was taken from an adult who was a healthcare worker with PCR-confirmed SARS-CoV-2 infection or an uninfected control (not recorded which). Sequenced: whole blood. The CDR3: CASSHRQGTAYEQYF. In DNA, the CDR3 is TGCGCCAGCAGCCACCGACAGGGAACGGCCTACGAGCAGTACTTC.